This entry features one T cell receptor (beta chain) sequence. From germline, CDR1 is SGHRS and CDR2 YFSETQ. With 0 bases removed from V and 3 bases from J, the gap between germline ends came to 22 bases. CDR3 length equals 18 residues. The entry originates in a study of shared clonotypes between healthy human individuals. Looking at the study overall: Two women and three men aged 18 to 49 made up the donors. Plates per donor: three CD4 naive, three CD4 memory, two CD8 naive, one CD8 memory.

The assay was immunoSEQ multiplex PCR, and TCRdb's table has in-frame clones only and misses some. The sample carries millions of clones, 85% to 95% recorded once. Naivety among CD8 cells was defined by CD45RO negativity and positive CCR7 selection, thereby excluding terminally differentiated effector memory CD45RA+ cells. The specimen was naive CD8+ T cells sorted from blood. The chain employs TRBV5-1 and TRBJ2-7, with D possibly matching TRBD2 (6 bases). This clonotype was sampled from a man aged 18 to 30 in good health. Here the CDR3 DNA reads TGCGCCAGCAGCTTGGAAACCTTTTCGGGACTTACTTACTACGAGCAGTACTTC. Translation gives CASSLETFSGLTYYEQYF. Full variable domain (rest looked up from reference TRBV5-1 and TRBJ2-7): KAGVTQTPRYLIKTRGQQVTLSCSPISGHRSVSWYQQTPGQGLQFLFEYFSETQRNKGNFPGRFSGRQFSNSRSEMNVSTLELGDSALYLCASSLETFSGLTYYEQYFGPGTRLTVT.